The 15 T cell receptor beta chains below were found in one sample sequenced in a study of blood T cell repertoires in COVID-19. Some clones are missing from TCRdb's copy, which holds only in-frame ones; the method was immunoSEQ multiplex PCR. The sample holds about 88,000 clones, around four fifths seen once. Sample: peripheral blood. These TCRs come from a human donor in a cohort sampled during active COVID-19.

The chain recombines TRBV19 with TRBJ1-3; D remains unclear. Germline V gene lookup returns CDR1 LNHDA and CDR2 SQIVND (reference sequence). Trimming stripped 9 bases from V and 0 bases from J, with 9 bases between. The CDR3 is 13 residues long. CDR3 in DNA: TGTGCCAGCCAATACAGCTCTGGAAACACCATATATTTT. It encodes CASQYSSGNTIYF.

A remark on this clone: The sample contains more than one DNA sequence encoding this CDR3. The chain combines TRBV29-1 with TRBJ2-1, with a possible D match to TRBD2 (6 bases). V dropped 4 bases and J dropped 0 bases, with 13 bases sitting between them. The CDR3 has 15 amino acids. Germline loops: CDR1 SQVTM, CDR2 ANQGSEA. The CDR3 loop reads CSVVRRGSSYNEQFF. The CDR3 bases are TGCAGCGTTGTCCGGCGGGGAAGCTCCTACAATGAGCAGTTCTTC.

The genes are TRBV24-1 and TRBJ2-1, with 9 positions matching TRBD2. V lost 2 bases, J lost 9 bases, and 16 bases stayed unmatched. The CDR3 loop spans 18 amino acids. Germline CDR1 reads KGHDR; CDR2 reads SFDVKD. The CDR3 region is CATSDSYSLAGGPSEQFF. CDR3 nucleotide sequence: TGTGCCACCAGTGATTCGTATTCTCTGGCGGGAGGGCCAAGTGAGCAGTTCTTC.

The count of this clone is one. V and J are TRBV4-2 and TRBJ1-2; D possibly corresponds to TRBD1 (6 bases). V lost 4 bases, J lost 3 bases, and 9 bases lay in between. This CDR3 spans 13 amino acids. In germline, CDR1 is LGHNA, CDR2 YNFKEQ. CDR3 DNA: TGTGCCAGCAGCCGGTCAGGGGACTATGGCTACACCTTC. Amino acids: CASSRSGDYGYTF.

CDR3 loop: CASRGQWTYEQYF. CDR3 DNA: TGTGCCAGCAGAGGACAGTGGACCTACGAGCAGTACTTC. The V call is TRBV11-1, the J call TRBJ2-7, with D perhaps matching TRBD1 (6 bases). Germline loops: CDR1 SGHAT, CDR2 FQDESV (reference sequence). Trimming pared 6 bases from V and 2 bases from J, leaving 11 bases between. The CDR3 runs to 13 residues. The full variable domain, with the rest looked up from reference TRBV11-1 and TRBJ2-7, is EAEVAQSPRYKITEKSQAVAFWCDPISGHATLYWYRQILGQGPELLVQFQDESVVDDSQLPKDRFSAERLKGVDSTLKIQPAELGDSAMYLCASRGQWTYEQYFGPGTRLTVT.

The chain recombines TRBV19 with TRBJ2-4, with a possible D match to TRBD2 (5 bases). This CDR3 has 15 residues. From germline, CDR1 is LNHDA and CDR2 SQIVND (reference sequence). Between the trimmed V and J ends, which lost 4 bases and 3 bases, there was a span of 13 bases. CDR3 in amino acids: CASSTPSGNKNIQYF. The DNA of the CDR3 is TGTGCCAGTAGTACTCCCTCGGGGAACAAAAACATTCAGTACTTC.

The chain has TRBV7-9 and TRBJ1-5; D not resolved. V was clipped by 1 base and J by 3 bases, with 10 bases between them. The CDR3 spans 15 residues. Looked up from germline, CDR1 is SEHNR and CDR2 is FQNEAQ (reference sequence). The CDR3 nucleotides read TGTGCCAGCAGCTTAGTGGGAGGACCCAATCAGCCCCAGCATTTT. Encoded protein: CASSLVGGPNQPQHF.

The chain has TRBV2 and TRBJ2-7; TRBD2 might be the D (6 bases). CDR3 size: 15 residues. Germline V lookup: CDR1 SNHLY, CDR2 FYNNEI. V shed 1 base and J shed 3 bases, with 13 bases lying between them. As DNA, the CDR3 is TGTGCCAGCAGTGAAGGGCCCGGGAGCGGCTACGAGCAGTACTTC. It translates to CASSEGPGSGYEQYF.

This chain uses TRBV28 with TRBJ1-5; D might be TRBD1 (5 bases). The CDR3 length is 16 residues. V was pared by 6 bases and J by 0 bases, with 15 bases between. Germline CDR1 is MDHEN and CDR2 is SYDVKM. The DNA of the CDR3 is TGTGCCAGCAGGGATACTAAAGGGGTTAGCAATCAGCCCCAGCATTTT. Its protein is CASRDTKGVSNQPQHF.

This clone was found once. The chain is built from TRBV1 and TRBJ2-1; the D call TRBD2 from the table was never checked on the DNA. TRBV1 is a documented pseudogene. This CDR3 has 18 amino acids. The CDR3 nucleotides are TGCACCAGCGGAACCGGGACTAGCGGGAGGGCCGTTTTCTATGAGCAGTTCTTC. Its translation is CTSGTGTSGRAVFYEQFF.

The CDR3 DNA reads TGTGCCAGCAGTTCACCAGGGGACTCCTACAATGAGCAGTTCTTC. Its protein is CASSSPGDSYNEQFF. V and J are TRBV28 and TRBJ2-1; TRBD1 is a possible D gene (6 bases). Germline V gene data show CDR1 as MDHEN and CDR2 as SYDVKM. With 4 bases removed from V and 0 bases from J, the gap between germline ends came to 10 bases. The CDR3 is 15 amino acids.

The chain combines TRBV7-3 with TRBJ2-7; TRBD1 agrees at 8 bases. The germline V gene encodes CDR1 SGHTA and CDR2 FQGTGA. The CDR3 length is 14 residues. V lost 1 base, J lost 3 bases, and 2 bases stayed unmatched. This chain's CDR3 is CASSLNTGGYEQYF. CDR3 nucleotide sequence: TGTGCCAGCAGCTTAAACACAGGGGGCTACGAGCAGTACTTC. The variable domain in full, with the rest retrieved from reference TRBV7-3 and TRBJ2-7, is GAGVSQTPSNKVTEKGKYVELRCDPISGHTALYWYRQSLGQGPEFLIYFQGTGAADDSGLPNDRFFAVRPEGSVSTLKIQRTERGDSAVYLCASSLNTGGYEQYFGPGTRLTVT.

The CDR3 reads CASSSRASTDTQYF. The CDR3 nucleotides are TGTGCCAGCAGCTCCCGAGCCAGCACAGATACGCAGTATTTT. The J gene is TRBJ2-3, the V gene TRBV11-3; D gene unclear. The ends were cut back, 4 bases at V and 0 bases at J, with 8 bases in the middle. The germline gives CDR1 SGHNT, CDR2 YENEEA. This CDR3 is built from 14 residues.

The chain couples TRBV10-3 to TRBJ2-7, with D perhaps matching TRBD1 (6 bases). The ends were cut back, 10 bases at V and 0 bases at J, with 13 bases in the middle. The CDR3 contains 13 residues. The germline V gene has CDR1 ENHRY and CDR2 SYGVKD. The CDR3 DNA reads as TGTGCCACCGCCCCGGACAGCTCCTACGAGCAGTACTTC. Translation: CATAPDSSYEQYF.

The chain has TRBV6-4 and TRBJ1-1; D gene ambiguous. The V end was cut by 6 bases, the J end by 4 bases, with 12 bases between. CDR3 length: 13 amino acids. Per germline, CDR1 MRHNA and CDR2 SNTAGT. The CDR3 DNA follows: TGTGCCAGCAGGGAGGAGGACGGCACTGAAGCTTTCTTT. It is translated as CASREEDGTEAFF.